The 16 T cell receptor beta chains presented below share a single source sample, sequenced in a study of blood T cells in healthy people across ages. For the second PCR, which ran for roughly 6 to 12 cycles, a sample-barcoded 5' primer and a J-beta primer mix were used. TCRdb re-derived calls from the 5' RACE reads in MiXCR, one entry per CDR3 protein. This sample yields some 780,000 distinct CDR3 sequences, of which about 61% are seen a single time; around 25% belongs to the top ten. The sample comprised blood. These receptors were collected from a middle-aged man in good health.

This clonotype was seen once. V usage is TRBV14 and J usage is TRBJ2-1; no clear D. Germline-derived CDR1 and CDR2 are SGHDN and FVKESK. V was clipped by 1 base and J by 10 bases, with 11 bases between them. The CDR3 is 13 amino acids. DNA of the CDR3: TGTGCCAGCAGCCAAGCAACTTTCGACGAGCAGTTCTTC. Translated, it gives CASSQATFDEQFF.

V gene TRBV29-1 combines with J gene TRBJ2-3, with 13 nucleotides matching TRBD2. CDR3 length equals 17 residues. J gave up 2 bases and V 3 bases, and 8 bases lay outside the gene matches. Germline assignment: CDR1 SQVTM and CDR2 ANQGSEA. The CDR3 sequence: CSVDGLAGAHHTDTQYF. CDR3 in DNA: TGCAGCGTTGATGGACTAGCGGGGGCCCATCACACAGATACGCAGTATTTT.

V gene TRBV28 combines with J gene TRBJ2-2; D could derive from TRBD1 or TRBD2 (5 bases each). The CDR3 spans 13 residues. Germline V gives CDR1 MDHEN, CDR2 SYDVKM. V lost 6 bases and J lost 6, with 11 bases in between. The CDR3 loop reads CASRLEGAGELFF. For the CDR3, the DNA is TGTGCCAGCAGACTAGAAGGGGCCGGGGAGCTGTTTTTT.

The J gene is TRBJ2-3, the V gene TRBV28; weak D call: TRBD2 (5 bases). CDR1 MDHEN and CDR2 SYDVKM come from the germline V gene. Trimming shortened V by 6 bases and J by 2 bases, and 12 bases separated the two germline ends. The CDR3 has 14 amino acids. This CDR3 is CASSKDSTTDTQYF. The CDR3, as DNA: TGTGCCAGCAGCAAGGACTCTACCACAGATACGCAGTATTTT.

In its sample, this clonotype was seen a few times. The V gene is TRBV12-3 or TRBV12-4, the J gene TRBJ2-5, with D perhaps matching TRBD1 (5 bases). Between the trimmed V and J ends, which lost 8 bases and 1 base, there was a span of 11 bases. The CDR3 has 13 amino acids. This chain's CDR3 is CASLGQFQETQYF. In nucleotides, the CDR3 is TGTGCCAGCTTGGGGCAGTTCCAAGAGACCCAGTACTTC.

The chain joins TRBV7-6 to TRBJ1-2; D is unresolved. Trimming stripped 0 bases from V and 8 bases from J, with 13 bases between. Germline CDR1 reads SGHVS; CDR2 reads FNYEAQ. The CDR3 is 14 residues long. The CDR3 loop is CASSLATAMAGYTF. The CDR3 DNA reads TGTGCCAGCAGCTTAGCGACCGCGATGGCCGGCTACACCTTC.

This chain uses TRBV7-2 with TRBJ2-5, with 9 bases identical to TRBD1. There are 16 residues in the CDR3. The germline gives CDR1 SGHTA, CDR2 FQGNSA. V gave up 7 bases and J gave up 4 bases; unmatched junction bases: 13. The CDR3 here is CASTFALQGAGETQYF. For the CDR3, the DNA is TGTGCCAGCACGTTTGCACTACAGGGGGCGGGAGAGACCCAGTACTTC.

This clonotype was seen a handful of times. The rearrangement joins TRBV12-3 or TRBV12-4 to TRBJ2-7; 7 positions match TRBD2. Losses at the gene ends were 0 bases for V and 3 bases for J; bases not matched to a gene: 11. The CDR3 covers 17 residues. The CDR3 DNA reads TGTGCCAGCAGTTTAGCGCTAAAAGCGGGACCTCGCTACGAGCAGTACTTC. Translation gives CASSLALKAGPRYEQYF.

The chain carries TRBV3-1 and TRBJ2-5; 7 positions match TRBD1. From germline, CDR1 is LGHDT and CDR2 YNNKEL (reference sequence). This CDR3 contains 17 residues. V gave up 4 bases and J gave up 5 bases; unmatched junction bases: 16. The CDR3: CASSPPFRQGASETQYF. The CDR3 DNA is TGTGCCAGCAGCCCCCCTTTCCGACAGGGCGCGTCGGAGACCCAGTACTTC.

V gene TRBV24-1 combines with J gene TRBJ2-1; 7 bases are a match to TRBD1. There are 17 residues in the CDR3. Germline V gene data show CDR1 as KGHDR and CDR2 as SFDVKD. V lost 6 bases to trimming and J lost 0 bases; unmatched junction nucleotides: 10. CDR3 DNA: TGTGCCACCAGTCAAGACCGTACAGGGGCCTCCTACAATGAGCAGTTCTTC. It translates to CATSQDRTGASYNEQFF.

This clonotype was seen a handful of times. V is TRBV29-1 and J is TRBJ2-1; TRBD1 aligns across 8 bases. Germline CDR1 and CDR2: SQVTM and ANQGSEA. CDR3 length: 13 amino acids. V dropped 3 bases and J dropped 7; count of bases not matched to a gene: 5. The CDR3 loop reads CSVDGRGPNEQFF. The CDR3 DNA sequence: TGCAGCGTTGACGGCAGGGGGCCGAATGAGCAGTTCTTC.

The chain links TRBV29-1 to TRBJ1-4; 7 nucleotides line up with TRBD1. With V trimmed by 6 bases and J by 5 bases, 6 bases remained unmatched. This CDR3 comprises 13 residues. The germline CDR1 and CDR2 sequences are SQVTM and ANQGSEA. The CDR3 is CSVPDRANEKLFF. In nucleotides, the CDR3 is TGCAGCGTCCCCGACAGGGCCAATGAAAAACTGTTTTTT.

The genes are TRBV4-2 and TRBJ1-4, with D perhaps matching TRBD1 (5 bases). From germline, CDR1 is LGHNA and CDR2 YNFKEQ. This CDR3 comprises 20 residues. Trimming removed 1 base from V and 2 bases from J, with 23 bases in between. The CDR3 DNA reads TGTGCCAGCAGCCAAGTTTCGGTCCAGGGTGTCGGTAAGACTAATGAAAAACTGTTTTTT. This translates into CASSQVSVQGVGKTNEKLFF.

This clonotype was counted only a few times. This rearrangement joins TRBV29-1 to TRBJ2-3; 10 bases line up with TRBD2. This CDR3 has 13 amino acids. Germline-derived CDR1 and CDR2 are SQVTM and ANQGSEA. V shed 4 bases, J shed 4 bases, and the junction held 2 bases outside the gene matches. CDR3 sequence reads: CSVASGSPDTQYF. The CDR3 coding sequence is TGCAGCGTTGCTAGCGGGAGCCCAGATACGCAGTATTTT.

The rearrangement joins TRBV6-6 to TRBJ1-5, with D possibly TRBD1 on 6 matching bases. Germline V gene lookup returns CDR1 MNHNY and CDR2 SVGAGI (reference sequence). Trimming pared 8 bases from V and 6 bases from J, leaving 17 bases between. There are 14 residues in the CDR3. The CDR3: CASGGRDLSQPQHF. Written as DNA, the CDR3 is TGTGCCAGCGGGGGCAGGGATCTTAGTCAGCCCCAGCATTTT.

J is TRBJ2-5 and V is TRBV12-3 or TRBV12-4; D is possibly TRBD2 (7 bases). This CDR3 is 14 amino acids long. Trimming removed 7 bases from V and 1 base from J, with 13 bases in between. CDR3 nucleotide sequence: TGTGCCAGCACCGCCCGGGGGGCCCAAGAGACCCAGTACTTC. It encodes CASTARGAQETQYF.